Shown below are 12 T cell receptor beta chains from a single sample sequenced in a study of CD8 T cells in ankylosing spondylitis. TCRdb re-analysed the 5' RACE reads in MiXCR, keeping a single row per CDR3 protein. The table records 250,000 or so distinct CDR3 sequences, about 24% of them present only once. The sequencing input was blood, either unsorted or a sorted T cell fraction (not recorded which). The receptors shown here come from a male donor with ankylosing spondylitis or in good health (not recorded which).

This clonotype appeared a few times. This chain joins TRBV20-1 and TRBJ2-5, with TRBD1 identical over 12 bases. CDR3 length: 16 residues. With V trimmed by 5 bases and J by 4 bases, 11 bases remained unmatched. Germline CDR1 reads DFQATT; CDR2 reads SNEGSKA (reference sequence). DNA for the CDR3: TGCAGTGCTTGGACCGGGACAGGGGGCGCAGCAGAGACCCAGTACTTC. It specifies CSAWTGTGGAAETQYF.

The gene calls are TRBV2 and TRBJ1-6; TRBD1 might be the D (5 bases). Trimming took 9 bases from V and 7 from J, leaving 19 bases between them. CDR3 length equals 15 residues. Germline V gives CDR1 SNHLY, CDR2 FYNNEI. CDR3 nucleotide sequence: TGTGCCAGTATCTACGAGGCCAGGGACAATTCACCCCTCCACTTT. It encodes CASIYEARDNSPLHF. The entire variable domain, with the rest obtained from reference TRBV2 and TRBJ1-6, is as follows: EPEVTQTPSHQVTQMGQEVILRCVPISNHLYFYWYRQILGQKVEFLVSFYNNEISEKSEIFDDQFSVERPDGSNFTLKIRSTKLEDSAMYFCASIYEARDNSPLHFGNGTRLTVT.

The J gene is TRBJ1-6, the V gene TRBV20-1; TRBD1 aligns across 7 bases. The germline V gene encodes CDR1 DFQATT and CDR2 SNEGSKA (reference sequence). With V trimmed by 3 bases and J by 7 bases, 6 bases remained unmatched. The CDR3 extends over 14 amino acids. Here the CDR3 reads CSASTGVRNSPLHF. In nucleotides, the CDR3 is TGCAGTGCTAGTACAGGGGTTCGGAATTCACCCCTCCACTTT.

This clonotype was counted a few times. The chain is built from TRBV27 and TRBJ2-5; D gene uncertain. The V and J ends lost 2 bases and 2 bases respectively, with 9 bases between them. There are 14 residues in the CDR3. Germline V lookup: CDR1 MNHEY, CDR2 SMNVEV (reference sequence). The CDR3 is CASSLREPQETQYF. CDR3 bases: TGTGCCAGCAGTTTACGCGAGCCTCAAGAGACCCAGTACTTC.

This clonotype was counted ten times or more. The CDR3 DNA reads as TGTGCCAGCAGTGAAGGGCCGGACAGGGGGCATTCACCCCTCCACTTT. Its translation is CASSEGPDRGHSPLHF. The rearrangement links TRBV25-1 to TRBJ1-6; 11 bases align to TRBD1. Trimming removed 2 bases from V and 8 bases from J; junction bases left unmatched: 5. The CDR3 has 16 amino acids. The germline V gene encodes CDR1 MGHDK and CDR2 SYGVNS.

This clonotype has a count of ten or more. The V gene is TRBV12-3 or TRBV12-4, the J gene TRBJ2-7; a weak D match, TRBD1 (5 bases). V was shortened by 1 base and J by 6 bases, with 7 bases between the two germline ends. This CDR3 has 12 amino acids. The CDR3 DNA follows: TGTGCCAGCAGTTTAGGTCAGGGCGAGCAGTACTTC. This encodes CASSLGQGEQYF.

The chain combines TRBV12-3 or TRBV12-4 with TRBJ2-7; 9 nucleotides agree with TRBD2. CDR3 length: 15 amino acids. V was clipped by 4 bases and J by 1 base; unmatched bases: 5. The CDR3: CASSYVAGVSYEQYF. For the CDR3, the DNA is TGTGCCAGCAGTTACGTAGCGGGGGTATCCTACGAGCAGTACTTC.

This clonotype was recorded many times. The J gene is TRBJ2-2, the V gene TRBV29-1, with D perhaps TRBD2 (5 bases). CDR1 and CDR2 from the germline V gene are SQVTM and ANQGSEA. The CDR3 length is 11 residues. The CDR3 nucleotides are TGCAGTGGAGGGAACACCGGGGAGCTGTTTTTT. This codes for CSGGNTGELFF.

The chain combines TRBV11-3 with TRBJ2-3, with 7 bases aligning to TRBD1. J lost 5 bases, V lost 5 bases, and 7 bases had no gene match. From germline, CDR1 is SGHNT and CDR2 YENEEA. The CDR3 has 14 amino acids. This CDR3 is CASSKQGIGDTQYF. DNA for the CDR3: TGTGCCAGCAGCAAACAGGGGATTGGAGATACGCAGTATTTT.

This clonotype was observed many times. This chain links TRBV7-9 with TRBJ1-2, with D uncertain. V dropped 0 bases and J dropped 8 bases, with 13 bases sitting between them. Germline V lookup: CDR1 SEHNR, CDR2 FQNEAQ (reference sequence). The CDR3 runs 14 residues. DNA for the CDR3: TGTGCCAGCAGCTTAGCTGGCGCCTCGGGGGGCTACACCTTC. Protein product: CASSLAGASGGYTF. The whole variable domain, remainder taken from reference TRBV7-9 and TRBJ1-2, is DTGVSQNPRHKITKRGQNVTFRCDPISEHNRLYWYRQTLGQGPEFLTYFQNEAQLEKSRLLSDRFSAERPKGSFSTLEIQRTEQGDSAMYLCASSLAGASGGYTFGSGTRLTVV.

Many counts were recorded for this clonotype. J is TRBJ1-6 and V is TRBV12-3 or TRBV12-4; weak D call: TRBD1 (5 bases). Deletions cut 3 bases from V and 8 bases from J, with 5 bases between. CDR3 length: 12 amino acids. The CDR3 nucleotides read TGTGCCAGCAGTTTCAGGGATTCACCCCTCCACTTT. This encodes CASSFRDSPLHF.

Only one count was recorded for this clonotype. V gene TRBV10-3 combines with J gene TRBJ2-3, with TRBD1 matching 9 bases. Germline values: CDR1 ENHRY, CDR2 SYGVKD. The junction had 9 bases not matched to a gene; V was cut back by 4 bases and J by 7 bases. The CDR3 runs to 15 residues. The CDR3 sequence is CAISGQGVWGHTQYF. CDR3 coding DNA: TGTGCCATCAGTGGACAGGGGGTGTGGGGGCATACGCAGTATTTT.